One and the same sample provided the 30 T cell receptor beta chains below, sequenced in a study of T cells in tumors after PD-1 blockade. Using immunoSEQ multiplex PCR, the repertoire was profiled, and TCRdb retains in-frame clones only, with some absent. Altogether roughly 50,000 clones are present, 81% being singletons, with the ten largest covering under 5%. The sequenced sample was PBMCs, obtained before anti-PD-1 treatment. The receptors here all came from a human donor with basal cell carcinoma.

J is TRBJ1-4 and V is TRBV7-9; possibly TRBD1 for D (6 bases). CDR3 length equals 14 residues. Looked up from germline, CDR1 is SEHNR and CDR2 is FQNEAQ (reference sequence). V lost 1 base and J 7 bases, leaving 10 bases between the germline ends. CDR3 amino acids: CASSLVTGTEKLFF. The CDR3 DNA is TGTGCCAGCAGCTTAGTGACAGGAACTGAAAAACTGTTTTTT.

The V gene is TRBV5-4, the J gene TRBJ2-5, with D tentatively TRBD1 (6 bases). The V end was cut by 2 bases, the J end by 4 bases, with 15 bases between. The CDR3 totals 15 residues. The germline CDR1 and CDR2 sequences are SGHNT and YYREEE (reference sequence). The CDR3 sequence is CASSFLGQGTETQYF. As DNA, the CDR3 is TGTGCCAGCAGCTTCTTAGGTCAGGGGACAGAGACCCAGTACTTC.

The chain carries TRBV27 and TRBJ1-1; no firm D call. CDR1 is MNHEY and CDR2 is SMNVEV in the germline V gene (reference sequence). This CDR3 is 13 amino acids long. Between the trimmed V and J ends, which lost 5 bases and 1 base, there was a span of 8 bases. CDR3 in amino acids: CASSGLSNTEAFF. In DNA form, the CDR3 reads TGTGCCAGCAGTGGACTGTCGAACACTGAAGCTTTCTTT.

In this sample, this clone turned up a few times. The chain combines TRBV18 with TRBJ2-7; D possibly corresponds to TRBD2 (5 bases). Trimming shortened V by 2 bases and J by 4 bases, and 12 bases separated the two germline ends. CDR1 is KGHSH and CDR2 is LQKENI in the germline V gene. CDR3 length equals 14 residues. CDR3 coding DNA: TGTGCCAGCTCACCATACACGGGGAATTACGAGCAGTACTTC. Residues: CASSPYTGNYEQYF.

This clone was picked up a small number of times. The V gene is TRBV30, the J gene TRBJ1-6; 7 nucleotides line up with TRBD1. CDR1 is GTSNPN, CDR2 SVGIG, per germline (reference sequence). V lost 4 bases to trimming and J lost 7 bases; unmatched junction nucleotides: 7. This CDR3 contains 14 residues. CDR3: CAWTGDSPNSPLHF. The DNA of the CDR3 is TGTGCCTGGACGGGGGACAGTCCCAATTCACCCCTCCACTTT.

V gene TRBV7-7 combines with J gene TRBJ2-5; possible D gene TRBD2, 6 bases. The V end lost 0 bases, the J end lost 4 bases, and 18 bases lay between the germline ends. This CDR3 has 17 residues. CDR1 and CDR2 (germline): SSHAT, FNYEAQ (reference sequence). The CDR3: CASSLAARGGPGETQYF. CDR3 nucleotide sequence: TGTGCCAGCAGCTTAGCGGCGCGGGGAGGACCGGGAGAGACCCAGTACTTC. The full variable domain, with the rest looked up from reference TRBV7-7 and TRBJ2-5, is GAGVSQSPRYKVTKRGQDVTLRCDPISSHATLYWYQQALGQGPEFLTYFNYEAQPDKSGLPSDRFSAERPEGSISTLTIQRTEQRDSAMYRCASSLAARGGPGETQYFGPGTRLLVL.

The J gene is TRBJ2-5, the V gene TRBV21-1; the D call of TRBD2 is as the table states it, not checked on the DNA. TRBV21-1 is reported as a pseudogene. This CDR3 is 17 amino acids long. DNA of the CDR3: TGTGCCAGCAGCAAAGCGCCGGGACTAGGATACCAAGAGACCCAGTACTTC. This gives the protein CASSKAPGLGYQETQYF.

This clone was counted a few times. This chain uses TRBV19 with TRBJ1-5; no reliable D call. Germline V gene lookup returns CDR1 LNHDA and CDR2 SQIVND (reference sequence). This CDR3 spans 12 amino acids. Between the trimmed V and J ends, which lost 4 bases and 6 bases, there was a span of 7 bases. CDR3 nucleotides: TGTGCCAGTAGTAGCCTCAGTCAGCCCCAGCATTTT. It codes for CASSSLSQPQHF.

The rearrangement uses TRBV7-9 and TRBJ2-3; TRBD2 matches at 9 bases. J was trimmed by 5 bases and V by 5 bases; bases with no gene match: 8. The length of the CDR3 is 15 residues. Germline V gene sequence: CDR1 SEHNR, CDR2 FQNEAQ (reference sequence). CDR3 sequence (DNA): TGTGCCAGCAGCCTGTATAGCGGGGGTGAAGATACGCAGTATTTT. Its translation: CASSLYSGGEDTQYF. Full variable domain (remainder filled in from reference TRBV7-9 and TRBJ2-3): DTGVSQNPRHKITKRGQNVTFRCDPISEHNRLYWYRQTLGQGPEFLTYFQNEAQLEKSRLLSDRFSAERPKGSFSTLEIQRTEQGDSAMYLCASSLYSGGEDTQYFGPGTRLTVL.

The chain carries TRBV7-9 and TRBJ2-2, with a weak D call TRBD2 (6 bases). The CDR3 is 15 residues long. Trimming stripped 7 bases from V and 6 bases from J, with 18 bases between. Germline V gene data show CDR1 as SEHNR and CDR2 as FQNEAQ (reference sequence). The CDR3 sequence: CASNPVAGRSGELFF. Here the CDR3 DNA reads TGTGCCAGCAACCCAGTGGCAGGGAGGTCCGGGGAGCTGTTTTTT.

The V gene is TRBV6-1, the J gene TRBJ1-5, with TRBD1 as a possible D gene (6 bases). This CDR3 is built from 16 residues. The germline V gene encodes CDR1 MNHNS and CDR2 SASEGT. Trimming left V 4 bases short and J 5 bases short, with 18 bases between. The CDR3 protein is CASSGRMGGLDQPQHF. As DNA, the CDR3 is TGTGCCAGCAGTGGTAGGATGGGGGGCCTAGATCAGCCCCAGCATTTT.

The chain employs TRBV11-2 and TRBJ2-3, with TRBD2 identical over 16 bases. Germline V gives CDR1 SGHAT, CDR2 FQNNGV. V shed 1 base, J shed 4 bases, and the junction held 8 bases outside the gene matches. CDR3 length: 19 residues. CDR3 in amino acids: CASSLGGTSGGAWADTQYF. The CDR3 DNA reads TGTGCCAGCAGCTTAGGCGGGACTAGCGGGGGGGCTTGGGCAGATACGCAGTATTTT.

The CDR3 nucleotides are TGTGCCAGCAGTTATGAGGGCACAGATACGCAGTATTTT. Translation gives CASSYEGTDTQYF. This rearrangement joins TRBV2 to TRBJ2-3; D call uncertain. The CDR3 runs to 13 residues. Trimming pared 5 bases from V and 1 base from J, leaving 7 bases between. Germline V gene sequence: CDR1 SNHLY, CDR2 FYNNEI.

In DNA, the CDR3 is TGTGCCAGCAGCTTAGACACGGGGACAGGTTATGGCTACACCTTC. This encodes CASSLDTGTGYGYTF. This chain joins TRBV7-2 and TRBJ1-2, with TRBD1 matching over 8 bases. V dropped 1 base and J dropped 5; count of bases not matched to a gene: 6. This CDR3 has 15 residues. Germline CDR1 is SGHTA and CDR2 is FQGNSA. The whole variable domain, filled in from reference TRBV7-2 and TRBJ1-2, reads GAGVSQSPSNKVTEKGKDVELRCDPISGHTALYWYRQSLGQGLEFLIYFQGNSAPDKSGLPSDRFSAERTGGSVSTLTIQRTQQEDSAVYLCASSLDTGTGYGYTFGSGTRLTVV.

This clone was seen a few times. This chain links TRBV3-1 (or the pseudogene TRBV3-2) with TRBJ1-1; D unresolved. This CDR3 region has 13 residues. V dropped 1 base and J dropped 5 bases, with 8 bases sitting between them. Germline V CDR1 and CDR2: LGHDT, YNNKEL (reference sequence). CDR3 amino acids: CASSQGQVTEAFF. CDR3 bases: TGTGCCAGCAGCCAAGGTCAGGTGACTGAAGCTTTCTTT.

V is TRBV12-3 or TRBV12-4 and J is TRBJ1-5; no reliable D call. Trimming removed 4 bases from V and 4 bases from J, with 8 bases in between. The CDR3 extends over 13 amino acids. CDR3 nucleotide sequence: TGTGCCAGCAGTTACCGGGGAAATCAGCCCCAGCATTTT. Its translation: CASSYRGNQPQHF.

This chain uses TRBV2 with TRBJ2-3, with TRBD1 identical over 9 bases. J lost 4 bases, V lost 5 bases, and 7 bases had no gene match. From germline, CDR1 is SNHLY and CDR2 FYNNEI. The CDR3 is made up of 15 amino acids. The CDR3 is CASSKPGQGPDTQYF. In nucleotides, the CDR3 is TGTGCCAGCAGTAAGCCGGGACAGGGTCCAGATACGCAGTATTTT.

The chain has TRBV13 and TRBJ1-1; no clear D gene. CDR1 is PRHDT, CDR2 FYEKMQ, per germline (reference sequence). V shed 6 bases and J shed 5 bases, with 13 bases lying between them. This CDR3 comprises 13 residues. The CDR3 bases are TGTGCCAGCAGGGGGAGCGGGCGGACTGAAGCTTTCTTT. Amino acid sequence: CASRGSGRTEAFF.

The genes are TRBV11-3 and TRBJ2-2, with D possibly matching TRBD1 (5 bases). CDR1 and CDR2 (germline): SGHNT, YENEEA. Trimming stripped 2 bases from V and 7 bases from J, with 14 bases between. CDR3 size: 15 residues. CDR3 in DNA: TGTGCCAGCAGCTTAAGTTACTCCCAGGGCGGGGAGCTGTTTTTT. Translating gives CASSLSYSQGGELFF.

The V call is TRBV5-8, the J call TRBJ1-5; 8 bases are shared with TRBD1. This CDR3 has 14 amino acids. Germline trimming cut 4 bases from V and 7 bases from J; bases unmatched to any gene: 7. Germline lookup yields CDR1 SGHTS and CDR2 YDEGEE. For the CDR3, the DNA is TGTGCCAGCAGCCCGGGACAGGTAGGGCAGCCCCAGCATTTT. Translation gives CASSPGQVGQPQHF.

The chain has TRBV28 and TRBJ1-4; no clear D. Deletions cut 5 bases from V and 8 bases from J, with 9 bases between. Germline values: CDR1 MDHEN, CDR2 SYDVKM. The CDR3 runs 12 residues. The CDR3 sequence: CASSPQREKLFF. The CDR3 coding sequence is TGTGCCAGCAGTCCCCAACGAGAAAAACTGTTTTTT.

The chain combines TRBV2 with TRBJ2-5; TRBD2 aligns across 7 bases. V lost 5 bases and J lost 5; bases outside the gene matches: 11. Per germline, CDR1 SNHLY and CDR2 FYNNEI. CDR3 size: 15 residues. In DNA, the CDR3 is TGTGCCAGCAGTTCTGAGCGGGGCCGGGGGGAGACCCAGTACTTC. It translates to CASSSERGRGETQYF.

CDR3 loop: CADRGDNTEAFF. DNA of the CDR3: TGTGCCGACAGGGGCGATAACACTGAAGCTTTCTTT. The J gene is TRBJ1-1, the V gene TRBV2; TRBD1 aligns across 8 bases. The CDR3 has 12 residues. With V trimmed by 11 bases and J by 2 bases, 4 bases remained unmatched. Looked up from germline, CDR1 is SNHLY and CDR2 is FYNNEI.

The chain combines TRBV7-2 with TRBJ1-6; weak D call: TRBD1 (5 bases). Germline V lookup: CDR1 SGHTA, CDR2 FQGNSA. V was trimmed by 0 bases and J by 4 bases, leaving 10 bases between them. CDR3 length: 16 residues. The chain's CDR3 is CASSLASGKYNSPLHF. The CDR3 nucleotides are TGTGCCAGCAGCTTAGCGTCAGGGAAATATAATTCACCCCTCCACTTT. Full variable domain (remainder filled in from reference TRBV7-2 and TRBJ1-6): GAGVSQSPSNKVTEKGKDVELRCDPISGHTALYWYRQSLGQGLEFLIYFQGNSAPDKSGLPSDRFSAERTGGSVSTLTIQRTQQEDSAVYLCASSLASGKYNSPLHFGNGTRLTVT.

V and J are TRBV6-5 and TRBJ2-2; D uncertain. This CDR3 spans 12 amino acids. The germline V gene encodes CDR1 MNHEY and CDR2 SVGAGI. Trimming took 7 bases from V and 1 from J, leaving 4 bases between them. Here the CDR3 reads CASKQNTGELFF. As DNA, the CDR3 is TGTGCCAGCAAACAGAACACCGGGGAGCTGTTTTTT.

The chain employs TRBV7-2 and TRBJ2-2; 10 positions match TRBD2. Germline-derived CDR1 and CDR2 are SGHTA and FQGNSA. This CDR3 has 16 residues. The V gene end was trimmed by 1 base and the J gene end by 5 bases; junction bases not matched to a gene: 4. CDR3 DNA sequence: TGTGCCAGCAGCTTAGTTCCAGCGGGGGGGACCGGGGAGCTGTTTTTT. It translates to CASSLVPAGGTGELFF.

The CDR3 sequence: CASSSPGLGGETQYF. CDR3 sequence (DNA): TGTGCCAGCAGCTCCCCGGGACTAGGAGGAGAGACCCAGTACTTC. This chain uses TRBV7-2 with TRBJ2-5; TRBD2 matches at 8 bases. The length of the CDR3 is 15 residues. With V trimmed by 4 bases and J by 4 bases, 8 bases remained unmatched. Germline V gene sequence: CDR1 SGHTA, CDR2 FQGNSA. The full variable domain, its missing parts supplied by reference TRBV7-2 and TRBJ2-5, is GAGVSQSPSNKVTEKGKDVELRCDPISGHTALYWYRQSLGQGLEFLIYFQGNSAPDKSGLPSDRFSAERTGGSVSTLTIQRTQQEDSAVYLCASSSPGLGGETQYFGPGTRLLVL.

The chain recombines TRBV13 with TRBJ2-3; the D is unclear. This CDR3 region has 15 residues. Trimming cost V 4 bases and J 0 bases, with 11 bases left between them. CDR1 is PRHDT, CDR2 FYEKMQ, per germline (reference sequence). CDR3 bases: TGTGCCAGCAGCTCTGAGGCGTATAGCACAGATACGCAGTATTTT. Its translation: CASSSEAYSTDTQYF.

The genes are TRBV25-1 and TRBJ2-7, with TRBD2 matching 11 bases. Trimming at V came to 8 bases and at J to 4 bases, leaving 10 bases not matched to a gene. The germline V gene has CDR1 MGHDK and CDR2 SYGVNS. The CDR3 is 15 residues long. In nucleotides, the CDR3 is TGTGCCAGCGGCTACCTAGCGGGGGGAAAATACGAGCAGTACTTC. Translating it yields CASGYLAGGKYEQYF.

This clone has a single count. The CDR3 region has the DNA TGTGCCAGCAGCCAAGAACCTAGCGGGGGGGCCGGTGATGAGCAGTTCTTC. It is translated as CASSQEPSGGAGDEQFF. This sequence joins TRBV4-2 and TRBJ2-1, with TRBD2 matching 12 bases. The CDR3 extends over 17 amino acids. Germline loops: CDR1 LGHNA, CDR2 YNFKEQ. V shed 0 bases, J shed 8 bases, and the junction held 8 bases outside the gene matches.